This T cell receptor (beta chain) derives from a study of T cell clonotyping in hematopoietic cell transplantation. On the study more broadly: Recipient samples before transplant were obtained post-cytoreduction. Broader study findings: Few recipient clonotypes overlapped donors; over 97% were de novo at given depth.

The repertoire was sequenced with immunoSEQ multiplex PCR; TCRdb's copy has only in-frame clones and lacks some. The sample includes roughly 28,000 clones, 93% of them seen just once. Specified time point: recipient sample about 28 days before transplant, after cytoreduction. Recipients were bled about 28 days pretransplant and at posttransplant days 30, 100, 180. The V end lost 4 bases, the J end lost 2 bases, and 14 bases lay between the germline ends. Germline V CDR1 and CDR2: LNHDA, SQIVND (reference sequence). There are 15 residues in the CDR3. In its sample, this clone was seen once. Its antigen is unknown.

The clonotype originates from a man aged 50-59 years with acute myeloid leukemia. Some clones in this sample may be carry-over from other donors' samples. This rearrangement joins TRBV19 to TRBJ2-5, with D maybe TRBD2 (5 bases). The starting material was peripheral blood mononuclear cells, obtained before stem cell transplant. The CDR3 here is CASSTPLRVQETQYF. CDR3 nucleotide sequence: TGTGCCAGTAGTACTCCCCTGAGGGTGCAAGAGACCCAGTACTTC.